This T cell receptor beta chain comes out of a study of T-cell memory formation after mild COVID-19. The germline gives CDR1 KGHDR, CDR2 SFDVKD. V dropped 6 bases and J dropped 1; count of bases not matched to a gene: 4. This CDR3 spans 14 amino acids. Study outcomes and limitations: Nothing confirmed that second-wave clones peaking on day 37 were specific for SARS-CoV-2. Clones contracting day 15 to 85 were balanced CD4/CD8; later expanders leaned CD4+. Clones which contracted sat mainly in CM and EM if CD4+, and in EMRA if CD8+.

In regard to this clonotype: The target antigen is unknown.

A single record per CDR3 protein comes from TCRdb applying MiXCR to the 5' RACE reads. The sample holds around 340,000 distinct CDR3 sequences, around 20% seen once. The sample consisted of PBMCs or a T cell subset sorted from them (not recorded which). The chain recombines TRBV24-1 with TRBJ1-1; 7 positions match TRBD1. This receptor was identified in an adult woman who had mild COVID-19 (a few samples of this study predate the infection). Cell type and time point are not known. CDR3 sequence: CATSPGGRNTEAFF. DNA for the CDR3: TGTGCCACCAGTCCAGGGGGACGGAACACTGAAGCTTTCTTT.